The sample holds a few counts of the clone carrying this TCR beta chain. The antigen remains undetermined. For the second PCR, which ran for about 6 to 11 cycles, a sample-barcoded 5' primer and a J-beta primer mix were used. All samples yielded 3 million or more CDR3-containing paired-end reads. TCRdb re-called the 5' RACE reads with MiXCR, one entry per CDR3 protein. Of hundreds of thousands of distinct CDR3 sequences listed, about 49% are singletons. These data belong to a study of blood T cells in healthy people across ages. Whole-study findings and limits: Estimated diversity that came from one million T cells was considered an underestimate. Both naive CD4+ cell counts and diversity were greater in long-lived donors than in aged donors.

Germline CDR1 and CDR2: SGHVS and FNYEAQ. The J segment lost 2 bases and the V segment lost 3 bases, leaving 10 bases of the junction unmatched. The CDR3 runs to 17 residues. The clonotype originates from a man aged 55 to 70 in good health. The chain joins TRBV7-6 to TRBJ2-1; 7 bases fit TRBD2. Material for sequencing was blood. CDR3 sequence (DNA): TGTGCCAGCAGCTTCCCAGGTGGAGCGGGAACCTACAATGAGCAGTTCTTC. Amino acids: CASSFPGGAGTYNEQFF.